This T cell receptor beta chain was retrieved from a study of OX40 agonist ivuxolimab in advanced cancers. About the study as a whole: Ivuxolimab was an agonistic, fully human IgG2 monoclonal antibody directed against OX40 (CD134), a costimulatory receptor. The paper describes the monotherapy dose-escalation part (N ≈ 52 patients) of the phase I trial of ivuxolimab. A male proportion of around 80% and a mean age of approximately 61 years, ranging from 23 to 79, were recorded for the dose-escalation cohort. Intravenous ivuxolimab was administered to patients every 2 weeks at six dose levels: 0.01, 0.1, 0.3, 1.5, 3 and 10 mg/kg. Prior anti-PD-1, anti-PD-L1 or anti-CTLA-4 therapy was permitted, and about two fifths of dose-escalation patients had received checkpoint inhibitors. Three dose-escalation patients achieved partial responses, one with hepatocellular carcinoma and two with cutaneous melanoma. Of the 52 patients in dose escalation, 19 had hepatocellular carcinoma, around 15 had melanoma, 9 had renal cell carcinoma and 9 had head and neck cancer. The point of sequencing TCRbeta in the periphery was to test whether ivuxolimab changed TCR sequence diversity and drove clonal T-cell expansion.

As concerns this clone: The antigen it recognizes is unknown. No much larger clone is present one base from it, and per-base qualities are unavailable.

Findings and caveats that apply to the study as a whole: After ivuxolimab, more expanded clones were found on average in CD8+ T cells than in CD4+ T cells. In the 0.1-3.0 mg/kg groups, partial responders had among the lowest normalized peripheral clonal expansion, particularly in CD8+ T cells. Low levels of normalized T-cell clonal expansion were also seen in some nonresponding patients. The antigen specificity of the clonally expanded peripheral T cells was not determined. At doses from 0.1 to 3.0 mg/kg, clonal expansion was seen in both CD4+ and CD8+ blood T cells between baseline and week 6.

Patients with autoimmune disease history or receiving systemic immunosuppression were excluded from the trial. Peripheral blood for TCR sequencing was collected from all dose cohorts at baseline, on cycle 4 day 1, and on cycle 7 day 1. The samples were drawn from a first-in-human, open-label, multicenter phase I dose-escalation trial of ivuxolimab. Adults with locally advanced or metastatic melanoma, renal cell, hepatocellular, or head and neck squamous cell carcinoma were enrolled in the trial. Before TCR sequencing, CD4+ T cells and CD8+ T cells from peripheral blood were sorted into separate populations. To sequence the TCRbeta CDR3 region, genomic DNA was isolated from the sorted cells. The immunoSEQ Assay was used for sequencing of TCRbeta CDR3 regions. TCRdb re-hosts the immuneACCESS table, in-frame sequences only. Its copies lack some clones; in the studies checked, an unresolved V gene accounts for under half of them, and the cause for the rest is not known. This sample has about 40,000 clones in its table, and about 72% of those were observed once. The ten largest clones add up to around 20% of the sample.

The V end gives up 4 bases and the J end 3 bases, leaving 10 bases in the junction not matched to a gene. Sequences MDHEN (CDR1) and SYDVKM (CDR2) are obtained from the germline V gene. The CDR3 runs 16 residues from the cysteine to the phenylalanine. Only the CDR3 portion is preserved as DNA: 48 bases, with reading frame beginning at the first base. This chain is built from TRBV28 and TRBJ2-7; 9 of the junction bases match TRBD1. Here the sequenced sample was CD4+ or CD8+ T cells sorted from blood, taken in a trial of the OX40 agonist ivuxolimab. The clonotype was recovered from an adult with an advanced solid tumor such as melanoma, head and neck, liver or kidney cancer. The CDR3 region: CASSSPAGQGGYEQYF. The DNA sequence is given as TGTGCCAGCAGTTCCCCAGCGGGACAGGGAGGCTACGAGCAGTACTTC.